This TCR beta chain was sequenced in a study of long-term antiretroviral therapy in people with HIV. General study results and limits: Investigators report no available data on ART adherence, viral resistance or therapy changes. All time points showed a repertoire dominated by clones expanded before ART.

A v3.0 immunoSEQ assay was performed at survey level. Sequencing set out to capture roughly 40,000-50,000 T-cell genomes per sample. Assay used: immunoSEQ multiplex PCR; TCRdb lists only in-frame clones, some missing. The data contain roughly 28,000 clones, over 75% of them seen just once; the ten biggest clones take up around 4.5%. The CDR3 runs 14 residues. V gave up 6 bases and J gave up 5 bases, with 15 bases separating them. Germline CDR1 and CDR2: WNHNN and SYGVQD (reference sequence). Comments on this clone: Its specificity is unknown.

The genes are TRBV10-1 and TRBJ2-3, with D perhaps matching TRBD2 (6 bases). This sequence was found in a woman aged 40 to 50 with HIV. The sample in question was unsorted PBMCs, obtained about 5.2 years after starting antiretroviral therapy. CDR3: CASRSGAAGDTQYF. The CDR3, as DNA: TGCGCCAGCAGGTCCGGAGCAGCGGGAGATACGCAGTATTTT.